The 30 T cell receptor beta chains presented below share a single source sample, sequenced in a study of CXCR3-negative and CXCR3-positive naive CD8 T cells (dated by TCRdb to between 2019 and 2020). These TCRs are of unknown antigen specificity. General study outcomes and caveats: TRB CDR3s from CXCR3-positive naive cells showed higher hydrophobicity (lower Kidera factor 4), lower energy, and higher strength and volume indices than CXCR3-negative naive cells.

Sequencing used a NextSeq 550. The Human TCR Profiling Kit (MiLaboratory) was used to prepare UMI-labeled 5' RACE TRB cDNA libraries. Through TCRdb reprocessing, the reads give one entry per CDR3 protein sequence; DNA is omitted. The table for this sample records about 120,000 distinct CDR3 sequences. Jointly, the top ten make up approximately 0.36% of the sample. The sequenced sample was naive CXCR3+ CD8+ T cells from blood. The intended sense of this specimen's cell subset or site label: CD45RO-CCR7+CD27+CD95- naive CD8+ T cells expressing CXCR3 (TNR3+). These receptors all come from a human donor in good health. Some clones in this sample may be carry-over from other donors' samples.

This rearrangement joins TRBV12-3 or TRBV12-4 to TRBJ1-5; TCRdb returns TRBD1, unconfirmable since there is no DNA. The CDR3 length is 13 residues. The CDR3: CASSLDRDQPQHF.

The chain is built from TRBV7-9 and TRBJ1-4. The CDR3 is made up of 13 amino acids. CDR1 is SEHNR and CDR2 is FQNEAQ in the germline V gene (reference sequence). The CDR3 loop is CASSFQYNEKLFF.

This chain uses TRBV10-1 with TRBJ1-5; TCRdb selects TRBD1, and the lack of DNA leaves this call unchecked. Germline values: CDR1 WNHNN, CDR2 SYGVQD (reference sequence). CDR3 length equals 18 residues. The CDR3 is CASSEYTGGGQGNQPQHF.

The CDR3 region is CSARDWLAGARDTQYF. The chain couples TRBV20-1 to TRBJ2-3; TCRdb reports TRBD2, a call that lacks DNA to check it against. Germline CDR1 DFQATT, CDR2 SNEGSKA (reference sequence). This CDR3 is 16 amino acids long.

The V and J genes are TRBV6-2 or TRBV6-3 and TRBJ2-5. This CDR3 region has 11 residues. Germline V CDR1 and CDR2: MNHEY, SVGEGT. CDR3 sequence reads: CASSVSETQYF.

The chain links TRBV29-1 to TRBJ2-1; TCRdb returns TRBD2, unconfirmable since there is no DNA. CDR1 is SQVTM, CDR2 ANQGSEA, per germline. The CDR3 runs to 14 residues. CDR3 in amino acids: CSVEGTSGSNEQFF.

The rearrangement links TRBV7-9 to TRBJ2-3; TCRdb outputs TRBD2, but without DNA this stays unchecked. Germline V gene sequence: CDR1 SEHNR, CDR2 FQNEAQ (reference sequence). The CDR3 sequence is 16 residues long. The CDR3 sequence: CASSLASGGRRDTQYF. The full variable domain, its missing parts supplied by reference TRBV7-9 and TRBJ2-3, is DTGVSQNPRHKITKRGQNVTFRCDPISEHNRLYWYRQTLGQGPEFLTYFQNEAQLEKSRLLSDRFSAERPKGSFSTLEIQRTEQGDSAMYLCASSLASGGRRDTQYFGPGTRLTVL.

This chain uses TRBV29-1 with TRBJ2-2. CDR1 and CDR2 (germline): SQVTM, ANQGSEA. This CDR3 has 14 residues. The CDR3 sequence is CSVEFRPVPGELFF.

The V and J genes are TRBV5-6 and TRBJ2-7. This CDR3 has 14 residues. Germline CDR1 and CDR2: SGHDT and YYEEEE. The CDR3 region is CASSLETGYYEQYF.

This chain uses TRBV6-2 or TRBV6-3 with TRBJ2-5; TCRdb lists TRBD2, though no DNA is available to test this call. CDR1 is MNHEY, CDR2 SVGEGT, per germline. The CDR3 extends over 12 amino acids. Here the CDR3 reads CASNKGDETQYF.

The rearrangement joins TRBV29-1 to TRBJ2-2. This CDR3 spans 13 amino acids. Germline CDR1 SQVTM, CDR2 ANQGSEA. The CDR3 loop reads CSVEAIRVGELFF.

This chain joins TRBV13 and TRBJ1-5. Per the germline V gene, CDR1 is PRHDT and CDR2 is FYEKMQ (reference sequence). The CDR3 is made up of 13 amino acids. The CDR3 spells CASSPGLSGPQHF.

This chain connects TRBV12-3 or TRBV12-4 to TRBJ2-5; TCRdb outputs TRBD1, but without DNA this stays unchecked. The CDR3 totals 16 residues. The CDR3 sequence: CASSLFGQPSQETQYF.

The chain recombines TRBV9 with TRBJ1-1; TCRdb's D call, TRBD1, is unchecked because there is no DNA. Germline V gene lookup returns CDR1 SGDLS and CDR2 YYNGEE. The CDR3 spans 14 residues. The CDR3 is CASSVVGGPVEAFF.

The chain is built from TRBV12-3 or TRBV12-4 and TRBJ2-2; without DNA, the TCRdb call of TRBD1 cannot be checked. The length of the CDR3 is 16 residues. CDR3 amino acids: CASGRTRDRNTGELFF.

CDR3: CASSSLDDYNEQFF. The J gene is TRBJ2-1, the V gene TRBV5-1; absent DNA, TCRdb's TRBD1 call cannot be checked. The CDR3 length is 14 residues. Germline-derived CDR1 and CDR2 are SGHRS and YFSETQ.

V usage is TRBV6-6 and J usage is TRBJ2-3; with no DNA, the TCRdb D assignment of TRBD2 cannot be verified. The CDR3 contains 14 residues. Germline V gives CDR1 MNHNY, CDR2 SVGAGI (reference sequence). The CDR3 loop reads CASSSRLASDTQYF.

V gene TRBV6-6 combines with J gene TRBJ1-2; there is no DNA to check the TCRdb D call of TRBD1. The CDR3 is made up of 15 amino acids. Germline CDR1 and CDR2: MNHNY and SVGAGI (reference sequence). The CDR3 sequence: CASSPNPDRVYGYTF.

The chain has TRBV14 and TRBJ2-5; the TCRdb call, TRBD1, lacks DNA for checking. Germline CDR1 is SGHDN and CDR2 is FVKESK. The CDR3 consists of 14 residues. The CDR3 reads CASSQKTGRETQYF.

The CDR3 sequence: CASSFQHRAEQYF. The chain couples TRBV7-9 to TRBJ2-7. In germline, CDR1 is SEHNR, CDR2 FQNEAQ (reference sequence). This CDR3 contains 13 residues.

The chain combines TRBV27 with TRBJ2-1; TCRdb calls TRBD2, which cannot be checked without DNA. The CDR3 runs 15 residues. Germline loops: CDR1 MNHEY, CDR2 SMNVEV (reference sequence). The CDR3 reads CASTYGLAGTNEQFF.

The chain employs TRBV14 and TRBJ1-3. Germline CDR1 is SGHDN and CDR2 is FVKESK. The CDR3 loop spans 17 amino acids. The CDR3 sequence: CASSQEVGGSSGNTIYF.

The chain combines TRBV29-1 with TRBJ2-7. CDR3 length equals 13 residues. The V gene's germline CDR1 is SQVTM and CDR2 ANQGSEA. This CDR3 is CSVTKTDYYEQYF.

The rearrangement joins TRBV28 to TRBJ2-7; TCRdb outputs TRBD2, but without DNA this stays unchecked. The CDR3 has 15 residues. Germline lookup yields CDR1 MDHEN and CDR2 SYDVKM. The CDR3 protein is CASSQGVAGAYEQYF.

The V call is TRBV2, the J call TRBJ1-1; absent DNA, TCRdb's TRBD1 call cannot be checked. This CDR3 spans 12 amino acids. Germline CDR1 reads SNHLY; CDR2 reads FYNNEI. The CDR3 sequence: CASSEDTTEAFF.

V gene TRBV29-1 combines with J gene TRBJ2-1. This CDR3 has 12 amino acids. CDR1 is SQVTM and CDR2 is ANQGSEA in the germline V gene. The chain's CDR3 is CSVGGGRNEQFF.

The chain uses TRBV15 and TRBJ1-1. The CDR3 is 15 residues long. The germline gives CDR1 LNHNV, CDR2 YYDKDF (reference sequence). The CDR3 protein is CATSRDGGANTEAFF.

This chain links TRBV6-2 or TRBV6-3 with TRBJ2-1; checking the TCRdb D call of TRBD2 is not possible without DNA. The CDR3 runs to 14 residues. The germline gives CDR1 MNHEY, CDR2 SVGEGT. The CDR3 loop reads CASMSGGGDNEQFF.

This chain joins TRBV7-9 and TRBJ2-1. This CDR3 comprises 11 residues. The germline V gene encodes CDR1 SEHNR and CDR2 FQNEAQ (reference sequence). The CDR3 region is CASSRTSEQFF.

The chain employs TRBV7-2 and TRBJ2-1; TCRdb indicates TRBD2, and absent DNA this call remains unverified. This CDR3 spans 16 amino acids. Per germline, CDR1 SGHTA and CDR2 FQGNSA. The CDR3 reads CASSLEPSGGDSEQFF.